Following are 13 T cell receptor beta chains from one sample sequenced in a study of cytomegalovirus exposure and HLA in healthy donors (dated by TCRdb to between 2016 and 2019). The library came from the immunoSEQ multiplex PCR assay. For the multiplex PCR, a mixture combining 60 forward primers for TCR Vbeta segments and 13 reverse primers for TCR Jbeta segments was used. TCRdb re-hosts the immuneACCESS table, in-frame sequences only. Its copies lack some clones; in the studies checked, an unresolved V gene accounts for under half of them, and the cause for the rest is not known. For this sample the table gives roughly 150,000 clones, of which roughly 79% were detected only once. In total, the top ten clones hold under 2% of the sample. The sample consisted of PBMCs. Receptors originate from a man in his forties in good health and CMV-seronegative.

The chain carries TRBV5-1 and TRBJ1-4, with TRBD1 identical over 7 bases. The CDR3 is made up of 14 amino acids. Germline V gene lookup returns CDR1 SGHRS and CDR2 YFSETQ. V dropped 2 bases and J dropped 8; count of bases not matched to a gene: 6. CDR3 sequence reads: CASSFGRGNEKLFF. The CDR3 bases are TGCGCCAGCAGCTTCGGCAGGGGGAACGAAAAACTGTTTTTT.

This clone was counted between two and nine times. V and J are TRBV28 and TRBJ2-7; D is possibly TRBD2 (7 bases). V shed 7 bases and J shed 0 bases, with 19 bases lying between them. Germline values: CDR1 MDHEN, CDR2 SYDVKM. The CDR3 spans 16 residues. The CDR3 DNA is TGTGCCAGCAACGTAGGGGGGGCACCTCTCTCCTACGAGCAGTACGTC. Its translation is CASNVGGAPLSYEQYV.

This rearrangement joins TRBV5-4 to TRBJ2-3; 11 bases align to TRBD2. This CDR3 spans 16 amino acids. The germline gives CDR1 SGHNT, CDR2 YYREEE (reference sequence). J lost 2 bases, V lost 3 bases, and 5 bases had no gene match. As DNA, the CDR3 is TGTGCCAGCAGCTCTGGGACTAGCGGCTTCACAGATACGCAGTATTTT. Translation gives CASSSGTSGFTDTQYF.

The V call is TRBV28, the J call TRBJ2-2; 9 bases map to TRBD2. J was trimmed by 0 bases and V by 6 bases; bases with no gene match: 5. Germline V gene data show CDR1 as MDHEN and CDR2 as SYDVKM. The CDR3 contains 16 residues. The CDR3 sequence is CASSRRLAANTGELFF. As DNA, the CDR3 is TGTGCCAGCAGCCGGAGACTAGCGGCGAACACCGGGGAGCTGTTTTTT.

This clone has just a few counts. The V and J genes are TRBV5-4 and TRBJ2-7; TRBD2 is a possible D gene (5 bases). Germline lookup yields CDR1 SGHNT and CDR2 YYREEE (reference sequence). Trimming stripped 4 bases from V and 1 base from J, with 12 bases between. The CDR3 is made up of 14 amino acids. The CDR3 sequence is CASSGRRGSYEQYF. CDR3 bases: TGTGCCAGCAGCGGGCGACGAGGGTCCTACGAGCAGTACTTC.

The rearrangement joins TRBV10-1 to TRBJ2-1, with unresolved D. CDR1 is WNHNN and CDR2 is SYGVQD in the germline V gene (reference sequence). Trimming took 2 bases from V and 6 from J, leaving 5 bases between them. The CDR3 spans 12 residues. For the CDR3, the DNA is TGCGCCAGCAGTGAGGCCAGCAATGAGCAGTTCTTC. It codes for CASSEASNEQFF.

V gene TRBV11-3 combines with J gene TRBJ1-1; D possibly corresponds to TRBD1 (6 bases). Per germline, CDR1 SGHNT and CDR2 YENEEA. Between the trimmed V and J ends, which lost 8 bases and 1 base, there was a span of 14 bases. The length of the CDR3 is 14 residues. The CDR3 sequence is CASALRGGNTEAFF. The CDR3 DNA follows: TGTGCCAGCGCCCTGAGGGGGGGGAACACTGAAGCTTTCTTT.

On this clone: An end of the junction does not agree with germline; a read error may underlie this. In nucleotides, the CDR3 is TGTGCCAGCAGATTTGAGACAGCAAACAGTCAGTACTTC. Protein: CASRFETANSQYF. The genes are TRBV6-6 and TRBJ2-4; possible D gene TRBD1, 5 bases. The CDR3 is 13 amino acids. Germline V lookup: CDR1 MNHNY, CDR2 SVGAGI (reference sequence).

This clone was seen a handful of times. The chain recombines TRBV30 with TRBJ2-3, with 12 bases matching TRBD2. There are 15 residues in the CDR3. The V gene's germline CDR1 is GTSNPN and CDR2 SVGIG (reference sequence). Trimming took 4 bases from V and 4 from J; bases not matched to a gene: 6. CDR3 coding DNA: TGTGCCTGGACCGTGACTAGCGGGAGTTCAGATACGCAGTATTTT. Encoded protein: CAWTVTSGSSDTQYF.

This sequence joins TRBV10-1 and TRBJ2-7; TRBD2 agrees at 8 bases. Germline trimming cut 10 bases from V and 6 bases from J; bases unmatched to any gene: 11. Germline CDR1 is WNHNN and CDR2 is SYGVQD (reference sequence). The CDR3 totals 13 residues. CDR3 DNA sequence: TGCGCCACCGAATCGGGAGGGCCAGGCGAGCAGTACTTC. This gives the protein CATESGGPGEQYF.

The chain couples TRBV7-9 to TRBJ2-3, with D unresolved. V lost 1 base and J lost 4, with 9 bases in between. The CDR3 totals 14 residues. The germline V gene encodes CDR1 SEHNR and CDR2 FQNEAQ (reference sequence). The CDR3 sequence: CASSLVRAADTQYF. The DNA of the CDR3 is TGTGCCAGCAGCTTAGTTCGCGCGGCAGATACGCAGTATTTT.

This chain links TRBV6-1 with TRBJ1-1, with 7 nucleotides matching TRBD1. Trimming took 4 bases from V and 4 from J; bases not matched to a gene: 15. The CDR3 runs to 17 residues. Germline V gene lookup returns CDR1 MNHNS and CDR2 SASEGT. CDR3 in amino acids: CASSALPGTEVSTEAFF. The CDR3 nucleotides read TGTGCCAGCAGTGCACTCCCCGGGACAGAAGTTTCCACTGAAGCTTTCTTT.

The chain links TRBV4-1 to TRBJ2-7, with D possibly TRBD2 on 5 matching bases. In germline, CDR1 is MGHRA, CDR2 YSYEKL. Trimming took 2 bases from V and 0 from J, leaving 11 bases between them. The CDR3 sequence is 15 residues long. The CDR3 spells CASSQNAGGSYEQYV. CDR3 nucleotides: TGCGCCAGCAGCCAAAACGCGGGCGGCTCCTACGAGCAGTACGTC.